This TCR beta chain was documented in a study of post-analysis software for immune sequencing data. Study as a whole: Included courses were relapsing-remitting and secondary progressive multiple sclerosis; progressive-relapsing multiple sclerosis was also included.

Libraries were made from TCR beta cDNA, and they carried unique molecular identifiers. Around 460,000 cDNA molecules came from around 1 to 9.1 million T cells. MiXCR, applied by TCRdb to the PCR reads, yields one record per CDR3 protein. The sample consists of a few hundred thousand distinct CDR3 sequences, 36% of them appearing once. Study conclusions and caveats: Four to six TRBV segments were more frequent in patients than controls; TRBV5-6, TRBV5-1 and TRBV20-1 belonged to this group. Under the F measure, samples that were prepared in one batch clustered strongly together. Significantly lower normalized Chao1 diversity was seen in multiple sclerosis patients than in controls.

Regarding this clonotype: The antigen is not known. A much more abundant neighbour one base away suggests this may be a read error.

The V and J ends lost 6 bases and 5 bases respectively, with 17 bases between them. CDR3 size: 15 residues. CDR1 is MDHEN, CDR2 SYDVKM, per germline. This TCR derives from a girl aged 5 to 17 with multiple sclerosis. This chain connects TRBV28 to TRBJ1-5, with D possibly matching TRBD1 (5 bases). Sequences were obtained from blood. In DNA, the CDR3 is TGTGCCAGCAGGGTGATTGGGGACGGATATCAGCCCCAGCATTTT. This sequence encodes CASRVIGDGYQPQHF.